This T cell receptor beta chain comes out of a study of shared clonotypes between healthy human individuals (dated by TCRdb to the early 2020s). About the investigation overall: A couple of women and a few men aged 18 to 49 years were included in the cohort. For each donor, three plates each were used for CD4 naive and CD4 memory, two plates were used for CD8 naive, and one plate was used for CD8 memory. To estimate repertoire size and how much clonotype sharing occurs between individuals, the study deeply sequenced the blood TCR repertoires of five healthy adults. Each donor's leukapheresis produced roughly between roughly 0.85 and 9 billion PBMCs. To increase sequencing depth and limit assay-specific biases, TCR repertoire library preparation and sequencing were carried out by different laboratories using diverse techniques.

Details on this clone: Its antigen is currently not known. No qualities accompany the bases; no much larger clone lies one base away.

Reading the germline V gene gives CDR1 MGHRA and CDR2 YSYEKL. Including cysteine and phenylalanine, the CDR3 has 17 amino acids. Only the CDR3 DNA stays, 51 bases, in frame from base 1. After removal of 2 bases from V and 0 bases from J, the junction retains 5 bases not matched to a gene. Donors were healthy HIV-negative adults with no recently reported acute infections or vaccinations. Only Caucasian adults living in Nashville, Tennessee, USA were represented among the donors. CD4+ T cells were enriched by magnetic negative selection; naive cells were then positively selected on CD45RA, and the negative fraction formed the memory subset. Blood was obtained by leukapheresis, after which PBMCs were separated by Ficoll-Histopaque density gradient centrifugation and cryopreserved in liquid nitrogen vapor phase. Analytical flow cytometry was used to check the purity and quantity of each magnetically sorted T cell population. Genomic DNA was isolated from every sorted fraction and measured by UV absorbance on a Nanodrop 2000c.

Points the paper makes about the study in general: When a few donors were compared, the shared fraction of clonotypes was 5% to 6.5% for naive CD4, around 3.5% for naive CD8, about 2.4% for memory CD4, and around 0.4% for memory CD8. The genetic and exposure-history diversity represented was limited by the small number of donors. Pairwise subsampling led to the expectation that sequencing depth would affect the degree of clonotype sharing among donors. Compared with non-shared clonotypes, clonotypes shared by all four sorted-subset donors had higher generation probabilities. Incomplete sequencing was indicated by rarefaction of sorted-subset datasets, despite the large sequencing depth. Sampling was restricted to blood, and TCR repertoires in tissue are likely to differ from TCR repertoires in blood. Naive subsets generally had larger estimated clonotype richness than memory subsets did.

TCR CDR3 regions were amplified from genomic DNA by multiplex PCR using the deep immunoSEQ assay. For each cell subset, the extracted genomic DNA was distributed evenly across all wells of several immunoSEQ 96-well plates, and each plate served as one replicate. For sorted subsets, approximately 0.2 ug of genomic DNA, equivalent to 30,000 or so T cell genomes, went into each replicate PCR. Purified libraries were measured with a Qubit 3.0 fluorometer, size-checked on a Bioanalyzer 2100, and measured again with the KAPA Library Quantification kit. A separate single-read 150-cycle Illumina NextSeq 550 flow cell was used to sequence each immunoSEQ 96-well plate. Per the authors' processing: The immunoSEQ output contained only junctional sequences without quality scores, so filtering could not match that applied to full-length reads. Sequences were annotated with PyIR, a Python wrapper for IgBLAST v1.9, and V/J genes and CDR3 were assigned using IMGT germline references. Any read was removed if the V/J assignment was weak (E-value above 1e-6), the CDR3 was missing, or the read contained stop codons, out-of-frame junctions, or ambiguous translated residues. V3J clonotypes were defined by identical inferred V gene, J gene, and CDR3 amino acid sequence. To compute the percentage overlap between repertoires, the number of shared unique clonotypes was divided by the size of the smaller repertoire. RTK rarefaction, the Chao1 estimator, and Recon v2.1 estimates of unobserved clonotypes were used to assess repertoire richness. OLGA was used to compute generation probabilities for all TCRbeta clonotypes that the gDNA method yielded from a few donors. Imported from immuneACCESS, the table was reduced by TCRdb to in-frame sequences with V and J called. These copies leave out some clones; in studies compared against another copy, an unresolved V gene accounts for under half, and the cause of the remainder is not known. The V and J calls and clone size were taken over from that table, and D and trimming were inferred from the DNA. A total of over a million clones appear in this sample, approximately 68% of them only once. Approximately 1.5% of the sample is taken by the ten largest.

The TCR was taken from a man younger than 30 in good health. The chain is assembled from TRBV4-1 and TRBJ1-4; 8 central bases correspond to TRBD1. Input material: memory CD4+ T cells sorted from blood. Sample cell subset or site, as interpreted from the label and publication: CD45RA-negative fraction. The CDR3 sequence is CASSQQGALTTNEKLFF. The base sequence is TGCGCCAGCAGCCAACAGGGGGCGCTTACAACTAATGAAAAACTGTTTTTT.